This TCR beta chain was recovered during a study of blood T cells in healthy people across ages. Study findings and constraints: Whereas aged donors had fewer naive CD4+ cells, long-lived donors had more of them and higher diversity.

The V and J ends lost 2 bases and 4 bases respectively, with 14 bases between them. CDR3 length equals 15 residues. Germline V gene lookup returns CDR1 MDHEN and CDR2 SYDVKM. Every sample had a minimum of 6 million PBMCs isolated. This clonotype was seen only a few times. Antigen unknown. A second PCR of about 7 to 12 cycles used a sample-barcoded 5' primer and a J-beta primer mix. TCRdb fed the 5' RACE reads into MiXCR, producing one record per CDR3 protein. The repertoire holds around 670,000 distinct CDR3 sequences, with about 30% as singletons. This clonotype was obtained from an elderly woman in good health. The sequenced sample consisted of blood. This chain uses TRBV28 with TRBJ1-2, with D perhaps matching TRBD1 (5 bases). For the CDR3, the DNA is TGTGCCAGCAGTTTAGCGGGACGGGAGAGCTATGGCTACACCTTC. Translation: CASSLAGRESYGYTF.